The 10 T cell receptor beta chains below all came from one sample that was sequenced in a study of blood T cell repertoires in COVID-19. Sequencing was performed with immunoSEQ multiplex PCR; in TCRdb, only in-frame clones are kept and a portion is missing. Of some 320,000 clones listed, about 90% are singletons. The sample consisted of PBMCs or T cells enriched from blood (not recorded which). These receptors were collected from a woman between 45 and 65 years old who had been exposed to COVID-19.

This clone appeared a single time. This chain uses TRBV10-2 with TRBJ2-7; the D gene is possibly TRBD1 (9 bases). V was cut by 8 bases and J by 4 bases, with 21 bases left in between. Germline CDR1 and CDR2: WSHSY and SAAADI. The CDR3 is 15 amino acids. The CDR3 spells CASVHSGTGSYEQYF. As DNA, the CDR3 is TGCGCCAGCGTCCATAGCGGGACAGGGTCTTACGAGCAGTACTTC.

The chain is built from TRBV5-1 and TRBJ2-3; no definite D call. Per the germline V gene, CDR1 is SGHRS and CDR2 is YFSETQ. The CDR3 consists of 14 residues. Trimming took off 0 bases at V and 2 bases at J, with 7 bases between the two ends. The CDR3 spells CASSLGPITDTQYF. The DNA for the CDR3 is TGCGCCAGCAGCTTGGGTCCTATCACAGATACGCAGTATTTT.

This clone appeared a single time. Other DNA sequences from this sample encode an identical CDR3 as well. V is TRBV5-1 and J is TRBJ1-1, with D possibly being TRBD1 (5 bases). V was cut by 2 bases and J by 0 bases, with 8 bases left in between. Germline lookup yields CDR1 SGHRS and CDR2 YFSETQ. CDR3 length: 14 residues. The DNA for the CDR3 is TGCGCCAGCAGCTTAGGACAAATGAACACTGAAGCTTTCTTT. This sequence encodes CASSLGQMNTEAFF.

In this sample, this clone turned up a few times. This chain links TRBV7-2 with TRBJ2-1; TRBD2 matches at 12 bases. The CDR3 extends over 15 amino acids. CDR1 is SGHTA and CDR2 is FQGNSA in the germline V gene. V dropped 4 bases and J dropped 4; count of bases not matched to a gene: 2. CDR3 sequence: CASSWLAGGYNEQFF. CDR3 DNA sequence: TGTGCCAGCAGCTGGCTAGCGGGGGGGTACAATGAGCAGTTCTTC.

This chain connects TRBV29-1 to TRBJ2-2; the D gene is possibly TRBD2 (5 bases). CDR1 and CDR2 from the germline V gene are SQVTM and ANQGSEA. Trimming shortened V by 5 bases and J by 6 bases, and 10 bases separated the two germline ends. The CDR3 is 12 amino acids. This chain's CDR3 is CSVQSGAGELFF. The CDR3 bases are TGCAGCGTTCAGTCCGGGGCCGGGGAGCTGTTTTTT.

The V gene is TRBV5-4, the J gene TRBJ1-3; D unresolved. V gave up 1 base and J gave up 2 bases, with 7 bases separating them. The CDR3 consists of 14 residues. Germline CDR1 and CDR2: SGHNT and YYREEE (reference sequence). CDR3 bases: TGTGCCAGCAGCTTGAGTGAGGCTGGAAACACCATATATTTT. This translates into CASSLSEAGNTIYF.

This sequence joins TRBV28 and TRBJ1-5; 9 nucleotides line up with TRBD1. This CDR3 comprises 18 residues. Trimming at V came to 2 bases and at J to 3 bases, leaving 11 bases not matched to a gene. Per the germline V gene, CDR1 is MDHEN and CDR2 is SYDVKM. Here the CDR3 DNA reads TGTGCCAGCAGTTTAACCTTCTCCGGGACAGGGTACAATCAGCCCCAGCATTTT. Its protein product is CASSLTFSGTGYNQPQHF.

The chain has TRBV5-1 and TRBJ1-2; 11 bases are shared with TRBD1. Germline V gene lookup returns CDR1 SGHRS and CDR2 YFSETQ. The CDR3 contains 15 residues. V was clipped by 4 bases and J by 4 bases; unmatched bases: 6. CDR3 protein: CASSRGQGASYGYTF. CDR3 bases: TGCGCCAGCAGCCGAGGACAGGGGGCAAGCTATGGCTACACCTTC.

This sequence joins TRBV3-1 (or the pseudogene TRBV3-2) and TRBJ1-6, with D maybe TRBD1 (5 bases). Looked up from germline, CDR1 is LGHDT and CDR2 is YNNKEL (reference sequence). The ends were cut back, 1 base at V and 9 bases at J, with 13 bases in the middle. The CDR3 has 15 amino acids. This CDR3 reads CASSQVGVSSSPLHF. CDR3 in DNA: TGTGCCAGCAGCCAAGTAGGGGTATCGTCTTCACCCCTCCACTTT.

On this clone itself: The limits of the CDR3 on the DNA are not certain, so only TCRdb's listed CDR3 is given. The chain couples TRBV19 to TRBJ2-3; the DNA was not used to check the table's D call, TRBD2. The CDR3 region is 17 residues in length, termini included. Germline CDR1 reads LNHDA; CDR2 reads SQIVND (reference sequence). The CDR3 sequence is CASTGRSGRAGTDTQYF.